Following are 32 T cell receptor beta chains from one sample sequenced in a study of blood T cell repertoires in COVID-19. This table comes from immunoSEQ multiplex PCR, and its TCRdb copy is limited to in-frame clones, with some not included. This table holds roughly 48,000 clones, roughly 88% found once. The material sequenced was peripheral blood. The origin of the receptors is a man between 65 and 85 years old with acute or convalescent COVID-19.

The rearrangement uses TRBV18 and TRBJ2-7; 8 bases are a match to TRBD1. This CDR3 spans 14 amino acids. The trim removed 6 bases at V and 5 bases at J, leaving 9 bases unmatched. Germline V gene data show CDR1 as KGHSH and CDR2 as LQKENI. CDR3 nucleotide sequence: TGTGCCAGCTCCGCGGGACAGGAGGGGAACGAGCAGTACTTC. Protein product: CASSAGQEGNEQYF.

V gene TRBV7-2 combines with J gene TRBJ2-5; 9 nucleotides agree with TRBD2. The CDR3 runs to 16 residues. Trimming removed 0 bases from V and 4 bases from J; junction bases left unmatched: 6. Germline-derived CDR1 and CDR2 are SGHTA and FQGNSA. Here the CDR3 DNA reads TGTGCCAGCAGCTTAGCTAGCGGGAGTCGGAGAGAGACCCAGTACTTC. As protein: CASSLASGSRRETQYF. Based on the CDR3 plus reference TRBV7-2 and TRBJ2-5, the full variable domain is GAGVSQSPSNKVTEKGKDVELRCDPISGHTALYWYRQSLGQGLEFLIYFQGNSAPDKSGLPSDRFSAERTGGSVSTLTIQRTQQEDSAVYLCASSLASGSRRETQYFGPGTRLLVL.

J is TRBJ2-1 and V is TRBV19; no firm D call. Germline assignment: CDR1 LNHDA and CDR2 SQIVND (reference sequence). The CDR3 consists of 14 residues. Trimming pared 1 base from V and 4 bases from J, leaving 8 bases between. In nucleotides, the CDR3 is TGTGCCAGTAGTATAGGTAACTCGTACAATGAGCAGTTCTTC. Translation gives CASSIGNSYNEQFF.

The chain combines TRBV6-1 with TRBJ1-1, with no clear D. The germline gives CDR1 MNHNS, CDR2 SASEGT. The CDR3 length is 16 residues. The V gene lost 1 base and the J gene lost 0 bases, with 12 bases spanning the gap. The CDR3 nucleotides read TGTGCCAGCAGTGAAGGGTTTCGACGGGTGAACACTGAAGCTTTCTTT. The encoded protein is CASSEGFRRVNTEAFF.

The chain recombines TRBV28 with TRBJ2-1; TRBD2 matches 16 bases. Germline V CDR1 and CDR2: MDHEN, SYDVKM. This CDR3 contains 21 residues. V trimming: 3 bases; J trimming: 0 bases; junction bases outside the gene matches: 11. CDR3 nucleotides: TGTGCCAGCAGTTTGGGAATTCCGGGACTAGCGGGAGGGAGCTCCTACAATGAGCAGTTCTTC. Protein sequence: CASSLGIPGLAGGSSYNEQFF.

The CDR3 reads CASSMGLSPLHF. Written as DNA, the CDR3 is TGTGCCAGTAGTATGGGCTTATCACCCCTCCACTTT. The genes are TRBV19 and TRBJ1-6; D is unclear. Germline V gives CDR1 LNHDA, CDR2 SQIVND (reference sequence). The CDR3 is 12 residues long. Between the trimmed V and J ends, which lost 3 bases and 10 bases, there was a span of 7 bases. The whole variable domain, filled in from reference TRBV19 and TRBJ1-6, reads DGGITQSPKYLFRKEGQNVTLSCEQNLNHDAMYWYRQDPGQGLRLIYYSQIVNDFQKGDIAEGYSVSREKKESFPLTVTSAQKNPTAFYLCASSMGLSPLHFGNGTRLTVT.

The V gene is TRBV15, the J gene TRBJ2-1; 9 bases match TRBD2. Germline V gene lookup returns CDR1 LNHNV and CDR2 YYDKDF (reference sequence). The CDR3 loop spans 15 amino acids. V was clipped by 1 base and J by 9 bases; unmatched bases: 7. For the CDR3, the DNA is TGTGCCACCAGCAGAGGTGGTAGCGGGAGTTTTGAGCAGTTCTTC. Protein sequence: CATSRGGSGSFEQFF.

V and J are TRBV18 and TRBJ1-5, with 7 bases identical to TRBD1. The length of the CDR3 is 16 residues. The junction had 6 bases not matched to a gene; V was cut back by 4 bases and J by 0 bases. Germline V gene lookup returns CDR1 KGHSH and CDR2 LQKENI. CDR3 amino acids: CASSHLDRASNQPQHF. The CDR3, as DNA: TGTGCCAGCTCACATCTCGACAGGGCTAGCAATCAGCCCCAGCATTTT. Full variable domain (missing parts from reference TRBV18 and TRBJ1-5): NAGVMQNPRHLVRRRGQEARLRCSPMKGHSHVYWYRQLPEEGLKFMVYLQKENIIDESGMPKERFSAEFPKEGPSILRIQQVVRGDSAAYFCASSHLDRASNQPQHFGDGTRLSIL.

This sequence joins TRBV7-9 and TRBJ1-1; 10 bases line up with TRBD1. The CDR3 length is 15 residues. CDR1 and CDR2 from the germline V gene are SEHNR and FQNEAQ (reference sequence). The ends lost 1 base at V and 4 bases at J; junction bases unmatched: 3. DNA for the CDR3: TGTGCCAGCAGCTTAGGGGACAGGGGAGGCACTGAAGCTTTCTTT. It yields the protein CASSLGDRGGTEAFF.

The chain links TRBV6-2 or TRBV6-3 to TRBJ1-1; maybe TRBD1 (6 bases). The CDR3 length is 17 residues. V lost 0 bases, J lost 3 bases, and 17 bases lay in between. Germline CDR1 MNHEY, CDR2 SVGEGT. CDR3 sequence: CASSYSRGNPGDTEAFF. Written as DNA, the CDR3 is TGTGCCAGCAGTTACTCGAGGGGAAACCCAGGGGACACTGAAGCTTTCTTT.

The chain combines TRBV30 with TRBJ2-7; no reliable D call. Trimming pared 0 bases from V and 1 base from J, leaving 7 bases between. The CDR3 extends over 13 amino acids. Germline CDR1 GTSNPN, CDR2 SVGIG (reference sequence). The CDR3 coding sequence is TGTGCCTGGAGTGTATCCGGTTCCTACGAGCAGTACTTC. It is translated as CAWSVSGSYEQYF.

This clone was seen once. The rearrangement links TRBV6-5 to TRBJ1-4; 8 positions match TRBD1. Per germline, CDR1 MNHEY and CDR2 SVGAGI. This CDR3 is 13 amino acids long. The trim removed 8 bases at V and 8 bases at J, leaving 7 bases unmatched. CDR3 loop: CASSQGAREKLFF. CDR3 DNA: TGTGCCAGCTCCCAGGGGGCGCGGGAAAAACTGTTTTTT.

This chain links TRBV10-2 with TRBJ1-1, with D perhaps TRBD1 (5 bases). CDR3 length: 15 amino acids. Germline V gives CDR1 WSHSY, CDR2 SAAADI. The germline V and J ends were trimmed by 6 bases and 6 bases, with 20 bases remaining between them. The CDR3 reads CASRSQGLGIAEAFF. The CDR3 nucleotides are TGCGCCAGCAGAAGTCAGGGTTTAGGGATCGCTGAAGCTTTCTTT.

This clone turned up a few times. J is TRBJ1-1 and V is TRBV5-1; no firm D call. This CDR3 region has 15 residues. The germline V and J ends were trimmed by 1 base and 1 base, with 11 bases remaining between them. CDR1 SGHRS and CDR2 YFSETQ come from the germline V gene. The CDR3 bases are TGCGCCAGCAGCTTGATCGAGTCGGGGAACACTGAAGCTTTCTTT. Encoded protein: CASSLIESGNTEAFF.

J is TRBJ1-1 and V is TRBV6-1, with D perhaps matching TRBD1 (5 bases). The germline gives CDR1 MNHNS, CDR2 SASEGT. This CDR3 comprises 11 residues. V dropped 1 base and J dropped 10 bases, with 7 bases sitting between them. CDR3 amino acids: CASSEDTGAFF. CDR3 nucleotides: TGTGCCAGCAGTGAAGACACAGGAGCTTTCTTT.

The chain links TRBV18 to TRBJ2-7, with TRBD1 matching 7 bases. Germline values: CDR1 KGHSH, CDR2 LQKENI. With 2 bases clipped from V and 5 bases from J, the junction kept 9 bases outside the gene matches. The CDR3 covers 15 residues. The DNA of the CDR3 is TGTGCCAGCTCACCAAGCGGACAGGTACGTGACGAGCAGTACTTC. This codes for CASSPSGQVRDEQYF. The whole variable domain, filled in from reference TRBV18 and TRBJ2-7, reads NAGVMQNPRHLVRRRGQEARLRCSPMKGHSHVYWYRQLPEEGLKFMVYLQKENIIDESGMPKERFSAEFPKEGPSILRIQQVVRGDSAAYFCASSPSGQVRDEQYFGPGTRLTVT.

The chain joins TRBV7-9 to TRBJ1-6, with D unresolved. CDR3 size: 12 residues. V lost 5 bases and J 8 bases, leaving 7 bases between the germline ends. Germline V gene data show CDR1 as SEHNR and CDR2 as FQNEAQ (reference sequence). CDR3 DNA: TGTGCCAGCAGCCACGGGGATTCACCCCTCCACTTT. As protein: CASSHGDSPLHF.

The chain couples TRBV27 to TRBJ2-1; TRBD2 matches 11 bases. In germline, CDR1 is MNHEY, CDR2 SMNVEV (reference sequence). V shed 4 bases and J 6 bases; nucleotides not matched to a gene: 8. The length of the CDR3 is 16 residues. CDR3 nucleotides: TGTGCCAGCAGTTCCTATAGCGGGAGGGTGAGCAATGAGCAGTTCTTC. Translated, it gives CASSSYSGRVSNEQFF.

The rearrangement joins TRBV19 to TRBJ2-2; D is ambiguous. This CDR3 is built from 14 residues. Germline CDR1 LNHDA, CDR2 SQIVND (reference sequence). V lost 2 bases and J 4 bases, leaving 8 bases between the germline ends. This chain's CDR3 is CASSIRVFTGELFF. CDR3 DNA sequence: TGTGCCAGTAGTATACGAGTCTTCACCGGGGAGCTGTTTTTT.

This chain uses TRBV19 with TRBJ1-1, with 7 bases fitting TRBD1. Germline CDR1 and CDR2: LNHDA and SQIVND (reference sequence). Trimming took 5 bases from V and 2 from J; bases not matched to a gene: 8. CDR3 length: 15 amino acids. This chain's CDR3 is CASSYHDRANTEAFF. The CDR3 nucleotides are TGTGCCAGTAGTTACCATGACAGGGCCAACACTGAAGCTTTCTTT.

J is TRBJ1-1 and V is TRBV12-3 or TRBV12-4; D is perhaps TRBD1 (6 bases). V was trimmed by 6 bases and J by 1 base, leaving 9 bases between them. This CDR3 comprises 13 residues. The CDR3 loop is CASRMGANTEAFF. CDR3 coding DNA: TGTGCCAGCAGAATGGGGGCGAACACTGAAGCTTTCTTT.

The rearrangement joins TRBV12-3 or TRBV12-4 to TRBJ1-1; tentatively, D is TRBD1 (6 bases). This CDR3 comprises 13 residues. V gave up 4 bases and J gave up 4 bases, with 10 bases separating them. CDR3 in amino acids: CASSSGGATEAFF. The CDR3 nucleotides read TGTGCCAGCAGTTCCGGGGGGGCCACTGAAGCTTTCTTT.

V and J are TRBV4-3 and TRBJ2-2; D unclear. Germline CDR1 reads LGHNA; CDR2 reads YSLEER. V was pared by 1 base and J by 4 bases, with 7 bases between. The CDR3 contains 14 residues. The CDR3 loop is CASSQGFVTGELFF. In DNA, the CDR3 is TGCGCCAGCAGCCAAGGTTTCGTCACCGGGGAGCTGTTTTTT.

This chain uses TRBV3-1 (or the pseudogene TRBV3-2) with TRBJ1-2; 7 nucleotides align to TRBD1. V trimming: 2 bases; J trimming: 5 bases; junction bases outside the gene matches: 11. Germline-derived CDR1 and CDR2 are LGHDT and YNNKEL (reference sequence). There are 16 residues in the CDR3. In DNA form, the CDR3 reads TGTGCCAGCAGCCAAAGCGACAGGGTAGTTGGGTATGGCTACACCTTC. Residues: CASSQSDRVVGYGYTF.

The V call is TRBV7-3, the J call TRBJ1-2; the D gene is possibly TRBD1 (5 bases). The CDR3 extends over 15 amino acids. V shed 5 bases and J shed 2 bases, with 15 bases lying between them. Per germline, CDR1 SGHTA and CDR2 FQGTGA. The CDR3 DNA follows: TGTGCCAGCAGCGCCAACGGGGGTCGCAACTATGGCTACACCTTC. Its protein product is CASSANGGRNYGYTF.

This clone was seen more than once but under ten times. The gene calls are TRBV7-8 and TRBJ1-2, with TRBD1 identical over 11 bases. Germline V CDR1 and CDR2: SGHVS, FQNEAQ. The CDR3 has 19 amino acids. The V gene end was trimmed by 1 base and the J gene end by 4 bases; junction bases not matched to a gene: 14. The CDR3 DNA reads as TGTGCCAGCAGCTTAGACCTTGGGACAGGGGGTCTACTAATCTATGGCTACACCTTC. It yields the protein CASSLDLGTGGLLIYGYTF.

V usage is TRBV5-4 and J usage is TRBJ2-1, with 8 bases lining up with TRBD2. The CDR3 spans 16 residues. CDR1 is SGHNT, CDR2 YYREEE, per germline (reference sequence). V was pared by 4 bases and J by 12 bases, with 18 bases of the junction left unmatched. CDR3 in amino acids: CASSPGGASGPSGQFF. The CDR3 DNA reads TGTGCCAGCAGCCCCGGAGGGGCTAGCGGGCCCTCGGGGCAGTTCTTC.

The gene calls are TRBV15 and TRBJ2-1; maybe TRBD1 (5 bases). Germline V CDR1 and CDR2: LNHNV, YYDKDF (reference sequence). Trimming shortened V by 0 bases and J by 6 bases, and 12 bases separated the two germline ends. The CDR3 contains 15 residues. CDR3: CATSRDREVGNEQFF. The CDR3 DNA is TGTGCCACCAGCAGAGACAGGGAAGTCGGCAATGAGCAGTTCTTC.

The chain links TRBV19 to TRBJ2-1; the match to TRBD2 covers 16 bases. Per the germline V gene, CDR1 is LNHDA and CDR2 is SQIVND (reference sequence). This CDR3 contains 15 residues. Unmatched junction bases numbered 3, after V lost 5 bases and J lost 8 bases. In DNA form, the CDR3 reads TGTGCCAGTAGTTGGGGACTAGCGGGAGGGGATGAGCAGTTCTTC. Its translation is CASSWGLAGGDEQFF.

In this sample, this clone turned up many times. The J gene is TRBJ1-5, the V gene TRBV27, with 7 positions matching TRBD1. The CDR3 covers 16 residues. V lost 5 bases to trimming and J lost 2 bases; unmatched junction nucleotides: 9. CDR1 and CDR2 (germline): MNHEY, SMNVEV (reference sequence). CDR3 sequence: CASSPLTGLRNQPQHF. In DNA, the CDR3 is TGTGCCAGCAGTCCCCTGACAGGGTTGCGCAATCAGCCCCAGCATTTT.

The chain recombines TRBV4-2 with TRBJ2-2, with TRBD2 matching 9 bases. CDR3 length: 15 residues. Germline V gene lookup returns CDR1 LGHNA and CDR2 YNFKEQ. The J segment lost 2 bases and the V segment lost 6 bases, leaving 4 bases of the junction unmatched. DNA for the CDR3: TGTGCCAGCAGTTATAGCGGGAGTAACACCGGGGAGCTGTTTTTT. Encoded protein: CASSYSGSNTGELFF.

In DNA, the CDR3 is TGTGCCAGCTCACCAGCTACCAGGGATTACAATGAGCAGTTCTTC. The encoded protein is CASSPATRDYNEQFF. The chain joins TRBV18 to TRBJ2-1, with a tentative D call TRBD1 (5 bases). The CDR3 runs 15 residues. Trimming shortened V by 2 bases and J by 4 bases, and 12 bases separated the two germline ends. Germline values: CDR1 KGHSH, CDR2 LQKENI.